Below are 14 T cell receptor beta chains sequenced from a single sample in a study of breast tumors, draining lymph nodes, adjacent tissues. TCRdb itself ran the multiplex PCR reads through MiXCR, one entry per CDR3 protein. Seen here are some 53,000 distinct CDR3 sequences, 35% to 50% observed once, and the top ten hold roughly a tenth. Sequencing was done on a sample of breast tumor tissue. These receptors were taken from a female donor with breast cancer. Some clones in this sample may be carry-over from other donors' samples.

This chain joins TRBV28 and TRBJ1-2, with D maybe TRBD1 (5 bases). CDR1 MDHEN and CDR2 SYDVKM come from the germline V gene. The CDR3 spans 15 residues. V was pared by 3 bases and J by 4 bases, with 15 bases between. CDR3 sequence (DNA): TGTGCCAGCAGTTTGGGGGTCGGGGGTCCCTATGGCTACACCTTC. Translating it yields CASSLGVGGPYGYTF.

Regarding this clonotype: The germline gene is not matched at one end of the junction; a read error may be the cause. The chain is built from TRBV6-5 and TRBJ2-1; 10 bases are shared with TRBD2. The CDR3 totals 15 residues. Germline loops: CDR1 MNHEY, CDR2 SVGAGI. Here the CDR3 reads CAGSLSGRLLGEQFF. The CDR3 bases are TGTGCCGGCAGTCTTAGCGGGAGGCTACTCGGTGAGCAGTTCTTC.

V is TRBV5-4 and J is TRBJ2-1; D is perhaps TRBD2 (6 bases). Germline V gene data show CDR1 as SGHNT and CDR2 as YYREEE (reference sequence). Trimming shortened V by 0 bases and J by 3 bases, and 13 bases separated the two germline ends. The CDR3 is 16 residues long. This CDR3 reads CASSLERGEIYNEQFF. DNA of the CDR3: TGTGCCAGCAGCTTGGAGCGCGGGGAAATCTACAATGAGCAGTTCTTC.

This clonotype was seen ten or more times. The chain joins TRBV7-7 to TRBJ2-1; 10 nucleotides agree with TRBD1. Germline V gene data show CDR1 as SSHAT and CDR2 as FNYEAQ (reference sequence). The CDR3 contains 16 residues. The trim removed 5 bases at V and 10 bases at J, leaving 14 bases unmatched. The CDR3 spells CASSENWGQGPLEQFF. DNA for the CDR3: TGTGCCAGCAGCGAGAATTGGGGACAGGGGCCGTTGGAGCAGTTCTTC.

Concerning this clonotype: A read error is possible here, since a much larger clone lies one base away. The chain couples TRBV7-2 to TRBJ1-2; 8 nucleotides agree with TRBD1. In germline, CDR1 is SGHTA, CDR2 FQGNSA. The CDR3 runs to 15 residues. In DNA, the CDR3 is TGTGCCAGCAGCTTGTGGACAGGGCCCCAGAATGGCTACCCCTTC. Residues: CASSLWTGPQNGYPF.

The chain recombines TRBV29-1 with TRBJ1-4, with 7 bases aligning to TRBD1. The CDR3 is 13 residues long. Germline V lookup: CDR1 SQVTM, CDR2 ANQGSEA. The J segment lost 7 bases and the V segment lost 7 bases, leaving 9 bases of the junction unmatched. In nucleotides, the CDR3 is TGCAGCGCGCGCCGGGACAGTGCTGAAAAACTGTTTTTT. Translated, it gives CSARRDSAEKLFF.

The rearrangement uses TRBV20-1 and TRBJ2-1; 12 nucleotides align to TRBD2. Trimming removed 5 bases from V and 6 bases from J; junction bases left unmatched: 5. Germline V gene data show CDR1 as DFQATT and CDR2 as SNEGSKA (reference sequence). This CDR3 is built from 14 residues. CDR3 in amino acids: CSAGLAGSFNEQFF. CDR3 bases: TGCAGTGCTGGACTAGCGGGAAGCTTCAATGAGCAGTTCTTC.

This clonotype was counted at least ten times. The chain recombines TRBV6-5 with TRBJ2-3; 10 bases line up with TRBD2. This CDR3 has 16 amino acids. CDR1 and CDR2 (germline): MNHEY, SVGAGI. V was clipped by 4 bases and J by 2 bases; unmatched bases: 6. The CDR3 coding sequence is TGTGCCAGCAGTTCTCCTAGCGGGAGAGCCACAGATACGCAGTATTTT. Amino acid sequence: CASSSPSGRATDTQYF.

About this clonotype itself: A clone one base away is much larger, so this may be a read error. This rearrangement joins TRBV4-1 to TRBJ2-1; perhaps TRBD2 as D (6 bases). CDR1 is MGHRA and CDR2 is YSYEKL in the germline V gene. CDR3 size: 16 residues. The CDR3 DNA reads TGCACCAGCAGCCAAGATGGAGGGCTGGGGTACAATGAGCAGTTCTTC. This translates into CTSSQDGGLGYNEQFF.

This clonotype has only one observation. J is TRBJ2-1 and V is TRBV7-8, with 8 positions matching TRBD2. Germline lookup yields CDR1 SGHVS and CDR2 FQNEAQ. CDR3 length: 15 residues. With V trimmed by 5 bases and J by 16 bases, 19 bases remained unmatched. CDR3: CASSVSSGIYNERFF. The DNA for the CDR3 is TGTGCCAGCAGCGTAAGTAGCGGGATCTACAATGAGCGATTCTTC.

This clonotype has more than one count but fewer than ten. A read error may be the cause here, since a much bigger clone is one base away. This rearrangement joins TRBV7-9 to TRBJ2-1, with 8 bases identical to TRBD2. The CDR3 has 18 amino acids. J gave up 9 bases and V 2 bases, and 18 bases lay outside the gene matches. Germline V lookup: CDR1 SEHNR, CDR2 FQNEAQ (reference sequence). CDR3 in DNA: TGTGCCAGCAGCTTATTGCCCCTGAGTAGCGGGACCCTGCTTGAGCAGTTCTTC. This gives the protein CASSLLPLSSGTLLEQFF. The whole variable domain, remainder taken from reference TRBV7-9 and TRBJ2-1, is DTGVSQNPRHKITKRGQNVTFRCDPISEHNRLYWYRQTLGQGPEFLTYFQNEAQLEKSRLLSDRFSAERPKGSFSTLEIQRTEQGDSAMYLCASSLLPLSSGTLLEQFFGPGTRLTVL.

This clonotype is a singleton in its sample. The chain joins TRBV7-7 to TRBJ2-1; 13 nucleotides match TRBD2. Unmatched junction bases numbered 5, after V lost 5 bases and J lost 1 base. The CDR3 extends over 17 amino acids. Germline CDR1 is SSHAT and CDR2 is FNYEAQ (reference sequence). CDR3: CASSQRLAGGSYNEQFF. Written as DNA, the CDR3 is TGTGCCAGCAGCCAGCGACTAGCGGGAGGATCCTACAATGAGCAGTTCTTC.

There are many counts of this clonotype. The chain employs TRBV6-2 or TRBV6-3 and TRBJ2-1; 8 positions match TRBD2. Germline trimming cut 5 bases from V and 12 bases from J; bases unmatched to any gene: 18. Germline CDR1 is MNHEY and CDR2 is SVGEGT. The CDR3 has 16 residues. The CDR3 DNA is TGTGCCAGCAGTCCCGGGACGGGACTAGGTACATTGGTGCAGTTCTTC. This gives the protein CASSPGTGLGTLVQFF.

The J gene is TRBJ2-3, the V gene TRBV7-9; D is perhaps TRBD1 (6 bases). The ends were cut back, 6 bases at V and 7 bases at J, with 20 bases in the middle. Germline V gives CDR1 SEHNR, CDR2 FQNEAQ (reference sequence). CDR3 size: 15 residues. CDR3 loop: CASRRAGTPPHTQYF. The CDR3 nucleotides read TGTGCCAGCAGACGGGCCGGGACACCCCCTCATACGCAGTATTTT. Combining the CDR3 with reference TRBV7-9 and TRBJ2-3 gives the whole variable domain DTGVSQNPRHKITKRGQNVTFRCDPISEHNRLYWYRQTLGQGPEFLTYFQNEAQLEKSRLLSDRFSAERPKGSFSTLEIQRTEQGDSAMYLCASRRAGTPPHTQYFGPGTRLTVL.